This T cell receptor beta chain comes out of a study of shared clonotypes between healthy human individuals. Findings and limits, study-wide: Larger estimated richness was generally seen in naive subsets than in memory subsets.

Profiling relied on immunoSEQ multiplex PCR, and the TCRdb table lists in-frame clones only, not all of them. The data show roughly 2.6 million clones, around 90% seen once. Healthy HIV-negative adults with no recent acute infections or vaccinations were recruited as donors. The CDR3 is 14 amino acids. Trimming cost V 1 base and J 6 bases, with 10 bases left between them. Germline assignment: CDR1 SGHNT and CDR2 YYREEE (reference sequence). Concerning this clone itself: Its antigen is currently unknown.

This TCR was recovered from a man in his late teens or twenties in good health. The sequencing sample was made of naive CD4+ T cells sorted from blood. The sample's subset: CD45RA+ positively selected. The gene calls are TRBV5-4 and TRBJ2-2; the D gene is possibly TRBD1 (5 bases). This CDR3 is CASSLPIGAGELFF. CDR3 DNA sequence: TGTGCCAGCAGCTTGCCGATAGGGGCCGGGGAGCTGTTTTTT.